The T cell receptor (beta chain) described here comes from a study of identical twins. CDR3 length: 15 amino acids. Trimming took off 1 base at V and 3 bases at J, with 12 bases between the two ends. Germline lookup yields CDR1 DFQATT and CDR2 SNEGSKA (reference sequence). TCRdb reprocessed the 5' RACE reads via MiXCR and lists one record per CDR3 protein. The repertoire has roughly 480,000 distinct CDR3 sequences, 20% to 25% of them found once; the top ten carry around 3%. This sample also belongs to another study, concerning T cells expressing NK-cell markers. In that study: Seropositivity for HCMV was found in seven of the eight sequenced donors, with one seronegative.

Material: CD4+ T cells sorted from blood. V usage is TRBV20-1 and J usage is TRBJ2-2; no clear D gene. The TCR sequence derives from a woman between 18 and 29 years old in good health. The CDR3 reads CSARVTLPDTGELFF. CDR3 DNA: TGCAGTGCTAGAGTTACTCTGCCGGACACCGGGGAGCTGTTTTTT.